This TCR beta chain was observed in a study of T cell changes during pregnancy in multiple sclerosis. Looked up from germline, CDR1 is SGHDT and CDR2 is YYEEEE. The CDR3 covers 18 residues. The ends lost 3 bases at V and 2 bases at J; junction bases unmatched: 7. The assay was immunoSEQ multiplex PCR, and TCRdb's table has in-frame clones only and misses some. The data hold 40,000 to 45,000 clones, with 89% observed a single time. The chain uses TRBV5-6 and TRBJ2-6; 11 bases align to TRBD1. The sequenced sample was CD4+ T cells from peripheral blood mononuclear cells, obtained in the first trimester of pregnancy. This clonotype was obtained from a female donor with multiple sclerosis, enrolled in a pregnancy study. CDR3 DNA sequence: TGTGCCAGCAGCTGGAGGAGGACAGGGGGCCCTGGGGCCAACGTCCTGACTTTC. This sequence encodes CASSWRRTGGPGANVLTF.